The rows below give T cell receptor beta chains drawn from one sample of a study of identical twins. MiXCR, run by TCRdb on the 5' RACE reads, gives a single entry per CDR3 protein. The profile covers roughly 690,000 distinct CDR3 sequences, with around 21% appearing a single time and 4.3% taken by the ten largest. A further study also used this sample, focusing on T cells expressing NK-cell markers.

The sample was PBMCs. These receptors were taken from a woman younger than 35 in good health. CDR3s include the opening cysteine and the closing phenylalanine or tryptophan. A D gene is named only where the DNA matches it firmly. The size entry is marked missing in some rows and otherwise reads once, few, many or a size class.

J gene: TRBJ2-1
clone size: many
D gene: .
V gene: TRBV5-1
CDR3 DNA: TGCGCCAGTCGACTAGGGTGGGGGAATGAGCAGTTCTTC
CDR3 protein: CASRLGWGNEQFF

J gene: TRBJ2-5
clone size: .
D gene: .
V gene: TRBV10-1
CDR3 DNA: TGCGCCAGCAGTGCGGACTTCCAAGAGACCCAGTACTTC
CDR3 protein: CASSADFQETQYF

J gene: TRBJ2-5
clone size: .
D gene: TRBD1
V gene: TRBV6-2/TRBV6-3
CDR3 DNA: TGTGCCAGCAGCCGGGACAGGCTCAGGGAGACCCAGTACTTC
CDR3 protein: CASSRDRLRETQYF

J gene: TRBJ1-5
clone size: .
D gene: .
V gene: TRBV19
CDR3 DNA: TGTGCCAGTAGTCGACGACAACGGACAGTGGCTCTAAGCAATCAGCCCCAGCATTTT
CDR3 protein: CASSRRQRTVALSNQPQHF

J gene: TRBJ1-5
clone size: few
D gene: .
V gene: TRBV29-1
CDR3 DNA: TGCAGCGTTTGGGCAGGGAACCAGCCCCAGCATTTT
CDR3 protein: CSVWAGNQPQHF

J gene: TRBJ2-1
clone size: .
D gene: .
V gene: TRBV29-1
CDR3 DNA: TGCAGCGTTGAACAGGGGTTGGGGAATGAGCAGTTCTTC
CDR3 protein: CSVEQGLGNEQFF

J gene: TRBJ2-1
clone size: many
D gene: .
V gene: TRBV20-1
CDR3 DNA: TGCAGTGCTAATCTAGCTGGGGGCCCCTACAATGAGCAGTTCTTC
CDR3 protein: CSANLAGGPYNEQFF

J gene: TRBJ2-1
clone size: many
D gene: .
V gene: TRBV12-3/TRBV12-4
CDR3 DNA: TGTGCCAGCAGTCCTCAGGGAGGTGAGCAGTTCTTC
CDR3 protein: CASSPQGGEQFF

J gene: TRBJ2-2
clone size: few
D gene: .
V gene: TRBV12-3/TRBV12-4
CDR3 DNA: TGTGCCAGCAGCACCAGGAGCGGGGAGCTGTTTTTT
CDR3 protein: CASSTRSGELFF

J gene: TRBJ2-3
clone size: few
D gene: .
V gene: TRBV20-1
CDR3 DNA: TGCAGTGCTAGAGATGGCTCAGGAGCGGGAGATACGCAGTATTTT
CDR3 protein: CSARDGSGAGDTQYF

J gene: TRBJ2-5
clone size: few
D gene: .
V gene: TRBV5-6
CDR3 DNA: TGTGCCAGCAGCCGTCGACGGACCCAAGAGACCCAGTACTTC
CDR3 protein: CASSRRRTQETQYF

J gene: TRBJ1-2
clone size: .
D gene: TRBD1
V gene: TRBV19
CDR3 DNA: TGTGCCAGTTGGTCCGGGACAGGGCTCTATGGCTACACCTTC
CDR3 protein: CASWSGTGLYGYTF

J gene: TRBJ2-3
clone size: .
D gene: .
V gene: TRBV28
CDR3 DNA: TGTGCCAGCAGTACCCCCGGTAGCGGCACAGATACGCAGTATTTT
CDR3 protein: CASSTPGSGTDTQYF

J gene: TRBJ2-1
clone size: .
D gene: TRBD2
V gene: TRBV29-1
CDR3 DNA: TGCAGCGTTGAAGATCTGGGCGGGAGCGCCAATGAGCAGTTCTTC
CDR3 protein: CSVEDLGGSANEQFF

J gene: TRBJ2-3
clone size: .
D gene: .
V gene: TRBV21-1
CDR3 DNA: TGTGCCAGCAGCTCAAGCGGGGGTCCTCGCGAGGATACGCAGTATTTT
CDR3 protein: CASSSSGGPREDTQYF